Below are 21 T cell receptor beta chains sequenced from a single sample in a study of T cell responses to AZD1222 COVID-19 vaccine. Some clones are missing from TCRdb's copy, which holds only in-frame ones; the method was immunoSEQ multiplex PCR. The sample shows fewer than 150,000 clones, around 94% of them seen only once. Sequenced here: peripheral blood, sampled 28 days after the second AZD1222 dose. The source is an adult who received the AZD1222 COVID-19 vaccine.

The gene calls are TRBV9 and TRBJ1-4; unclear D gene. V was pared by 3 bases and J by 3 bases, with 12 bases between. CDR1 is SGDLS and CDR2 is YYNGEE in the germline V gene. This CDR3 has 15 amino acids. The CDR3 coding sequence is TGTGCCAGCAGCGCCGGTAGCCTGGCTAATGAAAAACTGTTTTTT. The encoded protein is CASSAGSLANEKLFF.

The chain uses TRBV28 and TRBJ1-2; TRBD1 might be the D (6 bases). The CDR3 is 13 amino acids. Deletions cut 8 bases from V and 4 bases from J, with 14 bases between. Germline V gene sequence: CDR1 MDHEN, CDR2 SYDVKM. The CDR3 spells CASGIRDTYGYTF. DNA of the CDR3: TGTGCCAGCGGCATCCGGGACACCTATGGCTACACCTTC.

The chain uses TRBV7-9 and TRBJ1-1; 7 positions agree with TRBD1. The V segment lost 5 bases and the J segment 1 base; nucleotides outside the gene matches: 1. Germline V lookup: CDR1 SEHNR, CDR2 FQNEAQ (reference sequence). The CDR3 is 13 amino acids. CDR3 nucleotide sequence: TGTGCCAGCAGCCGGACAGGGAACACTGAAGCTTTCTTT. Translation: CASSRTGNTEAFF.

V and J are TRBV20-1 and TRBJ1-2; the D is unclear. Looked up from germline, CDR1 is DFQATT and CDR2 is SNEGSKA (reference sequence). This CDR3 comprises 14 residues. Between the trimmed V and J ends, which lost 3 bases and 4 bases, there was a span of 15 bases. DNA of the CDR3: TGCAGTGCTAGTGAGGCGGCGGCGAGCTATGGCTACACCTTC. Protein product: CSASEAAASYGYTF.

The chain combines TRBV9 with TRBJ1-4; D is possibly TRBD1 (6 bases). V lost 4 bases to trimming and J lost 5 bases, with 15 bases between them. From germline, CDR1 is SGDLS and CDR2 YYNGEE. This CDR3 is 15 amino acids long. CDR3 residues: CASSPSDSSNEKLFF. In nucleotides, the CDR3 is TGTGCCAGCAGCCCCTCGGACAGCTCGAATGAAAAACTGTTTTTT.

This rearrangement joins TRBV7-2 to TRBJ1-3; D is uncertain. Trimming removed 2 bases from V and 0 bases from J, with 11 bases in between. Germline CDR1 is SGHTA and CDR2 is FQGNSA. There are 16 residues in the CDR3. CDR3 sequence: CASSLSGSISGNTIYF. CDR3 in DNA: TGTGCCAGCAGCTTAAGTGGCAGCATCTCTGGAAACACCATATATTTT.

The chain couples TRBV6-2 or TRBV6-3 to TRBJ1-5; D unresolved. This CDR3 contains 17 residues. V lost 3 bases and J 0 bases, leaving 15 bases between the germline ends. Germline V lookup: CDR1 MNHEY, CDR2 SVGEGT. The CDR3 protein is CASSYFWTEVSNQPQHF. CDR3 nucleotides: TGTGCCAGCAGTTATTTTTGGACGGAGGTTAGCAATCAGCCCCAGCATTTT.

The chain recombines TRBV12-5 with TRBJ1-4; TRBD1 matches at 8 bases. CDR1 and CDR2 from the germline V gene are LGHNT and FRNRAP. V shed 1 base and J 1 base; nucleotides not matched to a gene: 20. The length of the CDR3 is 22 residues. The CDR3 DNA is TGTGCTAGTGGTTTGGAGGGCAGGGGGCTCTCCCGGCCCCATGGAACTAATGAAAAACTGTTTTTT. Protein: CASGLEGRGLSRPHGTNEKLFF.

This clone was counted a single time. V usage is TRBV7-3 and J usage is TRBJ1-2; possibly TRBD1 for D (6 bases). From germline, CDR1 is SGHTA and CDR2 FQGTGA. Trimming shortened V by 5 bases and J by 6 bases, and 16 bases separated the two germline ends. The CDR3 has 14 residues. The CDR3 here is CASSPSGRGDGYTF. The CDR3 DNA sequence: TGTGCCAGCAGCCCAAGTGGCAGGGGCGATGGCTACACCTTC.

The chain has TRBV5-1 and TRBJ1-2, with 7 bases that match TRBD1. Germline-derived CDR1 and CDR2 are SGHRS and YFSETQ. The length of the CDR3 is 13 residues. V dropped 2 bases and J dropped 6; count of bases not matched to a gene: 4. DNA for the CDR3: TGCGCCAGCAGCTTAACAGGGGTCAATGGCTACACCTTC. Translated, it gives CASSLTGVNGYTF.

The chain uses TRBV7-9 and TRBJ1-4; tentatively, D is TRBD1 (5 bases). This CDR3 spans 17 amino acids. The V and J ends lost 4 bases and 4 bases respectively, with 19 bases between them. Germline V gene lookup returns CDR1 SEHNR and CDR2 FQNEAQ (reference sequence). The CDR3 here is CASSSLADRANNEKLFF. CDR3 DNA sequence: TGTGCCAGCAGCTCTCTAGCCGACAGAGCAAATAATGAAAAACTGTTTTTT.

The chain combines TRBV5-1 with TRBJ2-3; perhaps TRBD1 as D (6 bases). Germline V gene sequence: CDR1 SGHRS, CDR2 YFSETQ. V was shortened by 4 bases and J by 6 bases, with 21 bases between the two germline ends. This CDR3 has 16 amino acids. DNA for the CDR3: TGCGCCAGCAGCCCCGACAGGCCCCGGGTCAGGGATACGCAGTATTTT. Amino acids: CASSPDRPRVRDTQYF.

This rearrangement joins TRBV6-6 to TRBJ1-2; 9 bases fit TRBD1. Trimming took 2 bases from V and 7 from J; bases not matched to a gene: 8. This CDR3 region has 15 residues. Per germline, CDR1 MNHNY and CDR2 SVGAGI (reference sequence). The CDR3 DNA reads TGTGCCAGCAGTTACGACGGGACAGGGTTTTCTGGCTACACCTTC. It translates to CASSYDGTGFSGYTF.

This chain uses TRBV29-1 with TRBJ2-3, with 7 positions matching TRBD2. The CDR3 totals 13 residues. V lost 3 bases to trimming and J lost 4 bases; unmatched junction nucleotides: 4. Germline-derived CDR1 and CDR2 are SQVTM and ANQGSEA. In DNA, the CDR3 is TGCAGCGTTGAGGGGGGGATGGCAGATACGCAGTATTTT. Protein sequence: CSVEGGMADTQYF.

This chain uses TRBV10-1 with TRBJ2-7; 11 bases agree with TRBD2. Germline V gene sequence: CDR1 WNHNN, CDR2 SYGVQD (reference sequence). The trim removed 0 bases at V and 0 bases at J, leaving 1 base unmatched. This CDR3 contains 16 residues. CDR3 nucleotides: TGCGCCAGCAGTGAGTCGGGGACTAGCGGCTCCTACGAGCAGTACTTC. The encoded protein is CASSESGTSGSYEQYF.

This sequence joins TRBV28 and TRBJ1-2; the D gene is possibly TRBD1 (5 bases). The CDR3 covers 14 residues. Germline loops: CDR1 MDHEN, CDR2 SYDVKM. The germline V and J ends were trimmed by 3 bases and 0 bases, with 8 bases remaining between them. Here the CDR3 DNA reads TGTGCCAGCAGTTTGGTCAGGGCTAACTATGGCTACACCTTC. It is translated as CASSLVRANYGYTF.

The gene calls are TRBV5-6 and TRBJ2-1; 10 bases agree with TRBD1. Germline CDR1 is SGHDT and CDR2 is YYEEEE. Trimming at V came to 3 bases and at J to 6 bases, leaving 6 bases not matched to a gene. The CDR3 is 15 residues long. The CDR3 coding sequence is TGTGCCAGCAGCTACGGGACAGGGGAGAGCAATGAGCAGTTCTTC. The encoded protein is CASSYGTGESNEQFF.

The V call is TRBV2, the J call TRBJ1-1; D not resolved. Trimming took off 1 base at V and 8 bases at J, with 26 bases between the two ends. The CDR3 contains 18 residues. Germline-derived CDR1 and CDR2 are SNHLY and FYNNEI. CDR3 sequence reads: CASSEGLIITKIHREAFF. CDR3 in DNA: TGTGCCAGCAGTGAAGGGCTCATAATAACCAAGATACATAGGGAAGCTTTCTTT.

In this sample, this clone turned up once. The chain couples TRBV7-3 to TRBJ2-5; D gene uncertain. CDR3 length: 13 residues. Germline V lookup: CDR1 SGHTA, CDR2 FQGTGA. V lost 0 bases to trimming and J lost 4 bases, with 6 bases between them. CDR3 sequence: CASSLTGGETQYF. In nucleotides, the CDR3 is TGTGCCAGCAGCTTAACTGGCGGAGAGACCCAGTACTTC. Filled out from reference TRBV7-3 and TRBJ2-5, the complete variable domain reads GAGVSQTPSNKVTEKGKYVELRCDPISGHTALYWYRQSLGQGPEFLIYFQGTGAADDSGLPNDRFFAVRPEGSVSTLKIQRTERGDSAVYLCASSLTGGETQYFGPGTRLLVL.

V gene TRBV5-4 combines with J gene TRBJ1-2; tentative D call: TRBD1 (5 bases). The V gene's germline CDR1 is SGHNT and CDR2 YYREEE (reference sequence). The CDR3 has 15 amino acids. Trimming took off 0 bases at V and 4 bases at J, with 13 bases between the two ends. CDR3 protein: CASSLATGGGYGYTF. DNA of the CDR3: TGTGCCAGCAGCTTGGCAACGGGGGGGGGCTATGGCTACACCTTC.

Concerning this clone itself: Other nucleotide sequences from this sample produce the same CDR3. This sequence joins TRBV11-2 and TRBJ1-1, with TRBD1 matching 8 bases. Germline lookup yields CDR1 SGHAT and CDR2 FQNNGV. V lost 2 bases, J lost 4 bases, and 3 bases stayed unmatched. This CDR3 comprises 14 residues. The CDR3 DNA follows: TGTGCCAGCAGCTTAACAGGGGGAGGCACTGAAGCTTTCTTT. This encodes CASSLTGGGTEAFF.